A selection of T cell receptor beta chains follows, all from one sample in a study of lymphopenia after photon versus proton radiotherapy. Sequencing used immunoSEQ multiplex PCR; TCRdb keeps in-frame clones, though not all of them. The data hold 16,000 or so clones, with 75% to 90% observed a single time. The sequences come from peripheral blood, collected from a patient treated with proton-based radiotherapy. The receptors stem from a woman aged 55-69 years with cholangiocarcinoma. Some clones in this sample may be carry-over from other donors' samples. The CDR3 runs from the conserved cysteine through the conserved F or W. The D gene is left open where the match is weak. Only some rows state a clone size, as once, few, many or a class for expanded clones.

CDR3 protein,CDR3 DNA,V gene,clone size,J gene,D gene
CASSQGQGLNYGYTF,TGTGCCAGCAGCCAAGGACAGGGGCTTAACTATGGCTACACCTTC,TRBV7-8,.,TRBJ1-2,TRBD1
CASSIEAGNTEAFF,TGTGCCAGTAGTATCGAGGCCGGGAACACTGAAGCTTTCTTT,TRBV19,.,TRBJ1-1,.
CASSPGLAGARTDTQYF,TGTGCCAGCAGCCCCGGGCTAGCGGGGGCTCGCACAGATACGCAGTATTTT,TRBV7-9,once,TRBJ2-3,TRBD2
CASSNNHRTQNYEQYF,TGTGCCAGCAGCAATAATCATAGGACACAAAACTACGAGCAGTACTTC,TRBV7-6,.,TRBJ2-7,.
CASSRGGRGLSEQYF,TGCGCCAGCTCTCGAGGGGGCAGGGGGCTTTCCGAGCAGTACTTC,TRBV5-1,.,TRBJ2-7,TRBD1
CASSLPDRGAYEQYF,TGTGCCAGCAGCTTGCCGGACAGGGGAGCCTACGAGCAGTACTTC,TRBV5-4,.,TRBJ2-7,TRBD1
CASSPPSRGSRNEQFF,TGTGCCAGCTCACCACCTAGCAGGGGGAGCAGAAATGAGCAGTTCTTC,TRBV18,.,TRBJ2-1,TRBD1
CASSLVSSREAFF,TGTGCCAGCAGCTTAGTCTCCTCGCGCGAAGCTTTCTTT,TRBV7-9,few,TRBJ1-1,.
CASSFLDSGTEAFF,TGTGCCAGCAGCTTTTTGGATAGTGGCACTGAAGCTTTCTTT,TRBV7-2,.,TRBJ1-1,.
CATTPPMGQDPSHTDTQYF,TGTGCCACCACACCGCCAATGGGACAGGACCCATCTCACACAGATACGCAGTATTTT,TRBV15,.,TRBJ2-3,TRBD1
CASSLGRGYTGELFF,TGTGCTAGCAGCTTGGGCAGGGGATACACCGGGGAGCTGTTTTTT,TRBV7-7,.,TRBJ2-2,.
CASSYGSGANVLTF,TGCGCCAGCAGCTATGGGTCTGGGGCCAACGTCCTGACTTTC,TRBV5-1,.,TRBJ2-6,.
CASSYGGSGGYTF,TGTGCCAGCAGTTACGGGGGGTCGGGCGGCTACACCTTC,TRBV6-5,.,TRBJ1-2,.
CASSEYRNTDTQYF,TGTGCCAGCAGTGAGTACAGGAATACAGATACGCAGTATTTT,TRBV2,.,TRBJ2-3,.
CASTKPPGQGARTEAFF,TGTGCCAGTACTAAGCCCCCGGGACAGGGGGCGCGTACTGAAGCTTTCTTT,TRBV19,.,TRBJ1-1,TRBD1
CSADRGGEKLFF,TGCAGCGCCGACAGGGGGGGTGAAAAACTGTTTTTT,TRBV29-1,.,TRBJ1-4,TRBD1
CASSQQGAFGNTIYF,TGTGCCAGCAGCCAACAGGGGGCTTTCGGAAACACCATATATTTT,TRBV7-2,.,TRBJ1-3,TRBD1
CASSDRLNYEQYF,TGTGCCAGCAGCGACAGATTAAACTACGAGCAGTACTTC,TRBV27,.,TRBJ2-7,.